The 23 T cell receptor beta chains reported below all come from one sample, sequenced in a study of CD8 T cells in ankylosing spondylitis. Study-wide results and caveats: For ankylosing spondylitis blood, a TCR beta motif of 7 or 8 highly homologous variants appeared characteristic.

TCRdb reanalysed the 5' RACE reads using MiXCR and keeps one entry per CDR3 protein. This sample has approximately 540,000 distinct CDR3 sequences, with roughly 13% found just once. Their antigens are not known. Sequenced sample: blood, either unsorted or a sorted T cell fraction (not recorded which). The receptors shown here come from a male donor with ankylosing spondylitis.

This clonotype has a count of ten or more. The chain has TRBV12-3 or TRBV12-4 and TRBJ2-5; D may be TRBD1 (5 bases). There are 13 residues in the CDR3. V lost 2 bases to trimming and J lost 4 bases, with 8 bases between them. The CDR3 loop reads CASSLPGIETQYF. CDR3 bases: TGTGCCAGCAGTTTACCAGGGATAGAGACCCAGTACTTC.

Only a few counts were recorded for this clonotype. J is TRBJ1-5 and V is TRBV6-5, with 7 nucleotides matching TRBD1. CDR1 is MNHEY, CDR2 SVGAGI, per germline. The CDR3 totals 15 residues. The V segment lost 6 bases and the J segment 2 bases; nucleotides outside the gene matches: 7. For the CDR3, the DNA is TGTGCCAGCAGATACGACAGGGCGCGCAATCAGCCCCAGCATTTT. Translation: CASRYDRARNQPQHF.

This clonotype was found a few times. The chain employs TRBV2 and TRBJ1-3; D gene uncertain. The germline V and J ends were trimmed by 4 bases and 0 bases, with 7 bases remaining between them. From germline, CDR1 is SNHLY and CDR2 FYNNEI. The CDR3 totals 14 residues. CDR3 sequence: CASSGRSSGNTIYF. The CDR3 DNA follows: TGTGCCAGCAGTGGAAGAAGCTCTGGAAACACCATATATTTT.

This clonotype was detected ten times or more. The CDR3 DNA follows: TGCAGTGCTTCTACGGCGACTAGCCGCTTCTACAATGAGCAGTTCTTC. Its translation: CSASTATSRFYNEQFF. The chain employs TRBV20-1 and TRBJ2-1; 7 bases align to TRBD2. The trim removed 5 bases at V and 3 bases at J, leaving 13 bases unmatched. The CDR3 has 16 amino acids. The V gene's germline CDR1 is DFQATT and CDR2 SNEGSKA (reference sequence).

The sample holds one count of this clonotype. V is TRBV10-2 and J is TRBJ2-1; D could derive from TRBD1 or TRBD2 (5 bases each). The CDR3 is 15 amino acids. Deletions cut 6 bases from V and 3 bases from J, with 15 bases between. The V gene's germline CDR1 is WSHSY and CDR2 SAAADI. The CDR3 loop reads CASRTGPRNYNEQFF. The CDR3 region has the DNA TGCGCCAGCAGGACGGGGCCCCGAAACTACAATGAGCAGTTCTTC.

This clonotype was detected only a few times. This chain joins TRBV10-3 and TRBJ2-5; D is perhaps TRBD1 or TRBD2 (5 bases each). The CDR3 extends over 15 amino acids. The germline V gene has CDR1 ENHRY and CDR2 SYGVKD. The V gene lost 2 bases and the J gene lost 4 bases, with 14 bases spanning the gap. CDR3 loop: CAISERGRDGETQYF. The CDR3 region has the DNA TGTGCCATCAGTGAGCGGGGCAGGGATGGAGAGACCCAGTACTTC.

V and J are TRBV7-2 and TRBJ2-3; 9 nucleotides match TRBD2. CDR1 SGHTA and CDR2 FQGNSA come from the germline V gene. This CDR3 spans 20 amino acids. With V trimmed by 0 bases and J by 0 bases, 13 bases remained unmatched. The CDR3 sequence: CASSLAVAGAPSASTDTQYF. CDR3 DNA: TGTGCCAGCAGCTTAGCGGTAGCGGGGGCCCCGAGTGCTAGCACAGATACGCAGTATTTT.

The chain employs TRBV24-1 and TRBJ2-2; 12 positions agree with TRBD2. The CDR3 extends over 16 amino acids. The germline V gene has CDR1 KGHDR and CDR2 SFDVKD. Losses at the gene ends were 5 bases for V and 6 bases for J; bases not matched to a gene: 6. The CDR3 here is CATSGSASGRAGELFF. DNA of the CDR3: TGTGCCACCAGTGGTTCGGCTAGCGGGAGGGCCGGGGAGCTGTTTTTT.

The rearrangement uses TRBV6-1 and TRBJ2-3; 14 bases are shared with TRBD2. The V segment lost 6 bases and the J segment 5 bases; nucleotides outside the gene matches: 4. Germline V gene lookup returns CDR1 MNHNS and CDR2 SASEGT. This CDR3 has 15 residues. The CDR3 protein is CASSGLAGGGDTQYF. In DNA form, the CDR3 reads TGTGCCAGCAGCGGACTAGCGGGAGGAGGAGATACGCAGTATTTT.

This clonotype was picked up a small number of times. V is TRBV5-5 and J is TRBJ1-4; 7 bases map to TRBD1. V shed 0 bases, J shed 7 bases, and the junction held 12 bases outside the gene matches. The CDR3 is 17 residues long. Per the germline V gene, CDR1 is SGHKS and CDR2 is YYEKEE (reference sequence). Here the CDR3 DNA reads TGTGCCAGCAGCTTGGATCTACAGGGGTTCAACGGTGAAAAACTGTTTTTT. It translates to CASSLDLQGFNGEKLFF.

This clonotype was counted a few times. V and J are TRBV20-1 and TRBJ2-3; TRBD2 matches at 12 bases. The CDR3 has 15 amino acids. The V gene end was trimmed by 5 bases and the J gene end by 9 bases; junction bases not matched to a gene: 12. The germline V gene has CDR1 DFQATT and CDR2 SNEGSKA (reference sequence). CDR3 region: CSAPRLAGDPETQYF. The CDR3 DNA is TGCAGTGCTCCGCGACTAGCGGGGGACCCTGAGACGCAGTATTTT.

This clonotype was recorded a few times. This chain links TRBV5-6 with TRBJ1-1; D uncertain. Per germline, CDR1 SGHDT and CDR2 YYEEEE. This CDR3 has 13 amino acids. V lost 5 bases and J lost 1, with 9 bases in between. CDR3 bases: TGTGCCAGCAGACACACAGCGAACACTGAAGCTTTCTTT. Translation gives CASRHTANTEAFF.

This clonotype occurred a few times. This rearrangement joins TRBV20-1 to TRBJ2-1; 13 nucleotides align to TRBD2. The germline gives CDR1 DFQATT, CDR2 SNEGSKA (reference sequence). V was clipped by 3 bases and J by 5 bases; unmatched bases: 10. The CDR3 is made up of 17 amino acids. CDR3 region: CSARGLAGSLVDNEQFF. CDR3 nucleotides: TGCAGTGCTAGGGGACTAGCGGGATCCCTAGTCGACAATGAGCAGTTCTTC.

This chain connects TRBV11-3 to TRBJ1-1, with 10 bases lining up with TRBD1. With V trimmed by 3 bases and J by 1 base, 2 bases remained unmatched. The V gene's germline CDR1 is SGHNT and CDR2 YENEEA. The CDR3 is 15 amino acids. The CDR3 reads CASSFGTGANTEAFF. CDR3 sequence (DNA): TGTGCCAGCAGCTTCGGGACAGGGGCGAACACTGAAGCTTTCTTT.

The chain carries TRBV11-2 and TRBJ2-1, with 7 bases lining up with TRBD2. The CDR3 sequence is 13 residues long. The ends lost 0 bases at V and 14 bases at J; junction bases unmatched: 7. Looked up from germline, CDR1 is SGHAT and CDR2 is FQNNGV. As DNA, the CDR3 is TGTGCCAGCAGCTTAGAAACGTGGGGGGGAAAGTTCTTC. Translation gives CASSLETWGGKFF.

The chain combines TRBV5-5 with TRBJ1-1, with 10 bases lining up with TRBD1. Germline trimming cut 4 bases from V and 3 bases from J; bases unmatched to any gene: 6. The CDR3 length is 15 residues. CDR1 and CDR2 from the germline V gene are SGHKS and YYEKEE (reference sequence). CDR3 protein: CASSTMTGGYTEAFF. The CDR3 coding sequence is TGTGCCAGCAGCACCATGACAGGGGGCTACACTGAAGCTTTCTTT.

The table lists this clonotype with many counts. The rearrangement uses TRBV10-3 and TRBJ2-1; 9 nucleotides agree with TRBD1. The CDR3 extends over 14 amino acids. The ends lost 6 bases at V and 4 bases at J; junction bases unmatched: 4. Germline values: CDR1 ENHRY, CDR2 SYGVKD. The CDR3 sequence: CAISPGQGYNEQFF. As DNA, the CDR3 is TGTGCCATCAGCCCGGGACAGGGTTACAATGAGCAGTTCTTC.

This clonotype was seen more than once but under ten times. The J gene is TRBJ2-5, the V gene TRBV5-1; D is perhaps TRBD2 (5 bases). This CDR3 is built from 16 residues. Trimming took 4 bases from V and 1 from J, leaving 17 bases between them. Germline CDR1 is SGHRS and CDR2 is YFSETQ. CDR3 sequence: CASSNDPTSTQETQYF. For the CDR3, the DNA is TGCGCCAGCAGCAACGACCCTACTAGTACCCAAGAGACCCAGTACTTC.

The CDR3 reads CSARSWDWQTNQPQHF. The CDR3 bases are TGCAGTGCTAGGTCATGGGATTGGCAGACGAATCAGCCCCAGCATTTT. This sequence joins TRBV20-1 and TRBJ1-5; D is unresolved. Germline V gene sequence: CDR1 DFQATT, CDR2 SNEGSKA (reference sequence). The V gene lost 3 bases and the J gene lost 4 bases, with 19 bases spanning the gap. The CDR3 runs 16 residues.

This clonotype was picked up a small number of times. The rearrangement joins TRBV20-1 to TRBJ2-3; no clear D gene. Germline V gene sequence: CDR1 DFQATT, CDR2 SNEGSKA (reference sequence). The CDR3 extends over 13 amino acids. Deletions cut 0 bases from V and 4 bases from J, with 8 bases between. The CDR3 DNA sequence: TGCAGTGCTAGAGATTTCGGGCCAGATACGCAGTATTTT. Amino acid sequence: CSARDFGPDTQYF.

The V call is TRBV5-1, the J call TRBJ2-3, with D possibly being TRBD1 (7 bases). Germline CDR1 SGHRS, CDR2 YFSETQ. Between the trimmed V and J ends, which lost 2 bases and 2 bases, there was a span of 24 bases. This CDR3 is 19 amino acids long. CDR3 in amino acids: CASSLQGIAVPGLTDTQYF. Written as DNA, the CDR3 is TGCGCCAGCAGCTTACAGGGGATAGCGGTTCCAGGCCTCACAGATACGCAGTATTTT.

The chain combines TRBV19 with TRBJ2-6, with 9 bases fitting TRBD1. This CDR3 comprises 17 residues. Germline CDR1 reads LNHDA; CDR2 reads SQIVND (reference sequence). Trimming at V came to 5 bases and at J to 0 bases, leaving 5 bases not matched to a gene. The CDR3 nucleotides read TGTGCCAGTAGTGTCTCGGGACAGGGCTCTGGGGCCAACGTCCTGACTTTC. It codes for CASSVSGQGSGANVLTF.

This clonotype was counted between two and nine times. The chain couples TRBV13 to TRBJ2-7; D possibly corresponds to TRBD2 (6 bases). V was clipped by 3 bases and J by 1 base, with 13 bases between them. Germline V gene data show CDR1 as PRHDT and CDR2 as FYEKMQ (reference sequence). The CDR3 is 15 amino acids. For the CDR3, the DNA is TGTGCCAGCAGCTTGGGAGCTAGCGTGTCCTACGAGCAGTACTTC. Its translation: CASSLGASVSYEQYF.